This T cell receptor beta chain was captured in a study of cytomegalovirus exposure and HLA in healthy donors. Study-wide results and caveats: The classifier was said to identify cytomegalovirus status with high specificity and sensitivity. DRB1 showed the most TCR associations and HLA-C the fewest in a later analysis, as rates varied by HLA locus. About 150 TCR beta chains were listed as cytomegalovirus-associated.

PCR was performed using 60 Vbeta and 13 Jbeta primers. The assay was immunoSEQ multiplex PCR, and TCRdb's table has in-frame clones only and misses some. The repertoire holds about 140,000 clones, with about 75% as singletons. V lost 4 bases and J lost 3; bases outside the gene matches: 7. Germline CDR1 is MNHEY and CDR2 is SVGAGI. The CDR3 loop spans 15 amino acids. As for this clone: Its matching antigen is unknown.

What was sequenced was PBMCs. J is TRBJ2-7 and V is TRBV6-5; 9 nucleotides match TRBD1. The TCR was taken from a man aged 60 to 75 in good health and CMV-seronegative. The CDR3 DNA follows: TGTGCCAGCAGTTCCCGACAGGGGGGGCACTACGAGCAGTACTTC. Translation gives CASSSRQGGHYEQYF.